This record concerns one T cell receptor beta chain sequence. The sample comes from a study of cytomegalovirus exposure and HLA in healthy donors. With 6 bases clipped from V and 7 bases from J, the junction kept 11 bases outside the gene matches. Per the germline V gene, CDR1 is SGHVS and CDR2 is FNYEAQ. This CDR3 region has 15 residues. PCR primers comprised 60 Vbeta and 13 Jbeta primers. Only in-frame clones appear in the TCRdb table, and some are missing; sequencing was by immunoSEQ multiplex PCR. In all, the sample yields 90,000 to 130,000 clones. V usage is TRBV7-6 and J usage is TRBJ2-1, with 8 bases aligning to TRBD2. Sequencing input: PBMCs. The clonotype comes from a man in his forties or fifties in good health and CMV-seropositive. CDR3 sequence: CASSSWAGGPNEQFF. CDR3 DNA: TGTGCCAGCAGTTCTTGGGCGGGAGGACCGAATGAGCAGTTCTTC.